Each of the 26 T cell receptor beta chains below was sequenced from the same sample in a study of blood T cell repertoires in COVID-19. Only in-frame clones appear in the TCRdb table, and some are missing; sequencing was by immunoSEQ multiplex PCR. Of around 100,000 clones listed, 82% are singletons. Sequenced input: peripheral blood. The receptors stem from an older man with acute or convalescent COVID-19.

The chain couples TRBV6-5 to TRBJ2-2, with 11 nucleotides matching TRBD2. J lost 5 bases, V lost 4 bases, and 3 bases had no gene match. Germline V gives CDR1 MNHEY, CDR2 SVGAGI. There are 15 residues in the CDR3. CDR3 residues: CASSLRTSGTGELFF. The CDR3 DNA reads TGTGCCAGCAGTTTGCGGACTAGCGGGACCGGGGAGCTGTTTTTT.

The V and J genes are TRBV6-4 and TRBJ1-2, with a tentative D call TRBD1 (6 bases). The CDR3 covers 13 residues. The germline CDR1 and CDR2 sequences are MRHNA and SNTAGT. V was shortened by 3 bases and J by 4 bases, with 9 bases between the two germline ends. The CDR3 reads CASSEGGGYGYTF. The CDR3 region has the DNA TGTGCCAGCAGTGAAGGGGGGGGCTATGGCTACACCTTC.

This sequence joins TRBV12-2 and TRBJ1-1. TRBV12-2 is described as a pseudogene. CDR3 length equals 14 residues. The CDR3 protein is CASRVSVMNTEAFF. CDR3 nucleotide sequence: TGTGCAAGTCGCGTAAGCGTCATGAACACTGAAGCTTTCTTT.

The gene calls are TRBV5-4 and TRBJ1-2; 7 bases match TRBD1. Losses at the gene ends were 1 base for V and 5 bases for J; bases not matched to a gene: 8. The V gene's germline CDR1 is SGHNT and CDR2 YYREEE (reference sequence). The CDR3 is 15 residues long. CDR3 DNA sequence: TGTGCCAGCAGCTTGCCGGGACAGCCAGCATATGGCTACACCTTC. The encoded protein is CASSLPGQPAYGYTF.

The CDR3 reads CASYGGGPYNEQFF. The CDR3 DNA sequence: TGTGCCAGCTACGGCGGGGGACCCTACAATGAGCAGTTCTTC. V and J are TRBV6-9 and TRBJ2-1; 7 nucleotides line up with TRBD2. The CDR3 has 14 amino acids. J gave up 2 bases and V 8 bases, and 6 bases lay outside the gene matches. Germline V gives CDR1 MNHGY, CDR2 SVAAGI.

This clone has just a few counts. The V call is TRBV19, the J call TRBJ2-7, with 9 positions matching TRBD1. The J segment lost 3 bases and the V segment lost 8 bases, leaving 2 bases of the junction unmatched. The CDR3 covers 12 residues. The germline V gene encodes CDR1 LNHDA and CDR2 SQIVND (reference sequence). This CDR3 reads CASGTGLYEQYF. The DNA of the CDR3 is TGTGCCAGTGGGACAGGGCTCTACGAGCAGTACTTC.

This clone was counted only a few times. The J gene is TRBJ2-2, the V gene TRBV27, with D perhaps TRBD1 (6 bases). Trimming shortened V by 7 bases and J by 1 base, and 16 bases separated the two germline ends. The germline V gene has CDR1 MNHEY and CDR2 SMNVEV (reference sequence). This CDR3 is 16 amino acids long. The CDR3 coding sequence is TGTGCCAGCACTCGAAGCGGCAGGGGGAACACCGGGGAGCTGTTTTTT. Amino acids: CASTRSGRGNTGELFF.

The V gene is TRBV28, the J gene TRBJ2-7, with no clear D. CDR1 is MDHEN, CDR2 SYDVKM, per germline. There are 11 residues in the CDR3. Trimming shortened V by 8 bases and J by 2 bases, and 7 bases separated the two germline ends. The CDR3: CASSVTYEQYF. The CDR3 DNA reads TGTGCCAGCTCTGTTACCTACGAGCAGTACTTC.

The J gene is TRBJ1-2, the V gene TRBV25-1, with 9 bases fitting TRBD1. V shed 5 bases and J 4 bases; nucleotides not matched to a gene: 8. The CDR3 length is 15 residues. Looked up from germline, CDR1 is MGHDK and CDR2 is SYGVNS. The CDR3 sequence: CASSQGQGGTYGYTF. The CDR3 bases are TGTGCCAGCAGTCAGGGACAGGGCGGGACCTATGGCTACACCTTC.

V and J are TRBV9 and TRBJ2-3, with 8 nucleotides matching TRBD1. Germline CDR1 and CDR2: SGDLS and YYNGEE. J lost 11 bases, V lost 0 bases, and 5 bases had no gene match. CDR3 size: 13 residues. The chain's CDR3 is CASSVGVQGVQYF. CDR3 DNA sequence: TGTGCCAGCAGCGTAGGAGTACAGGGGGTGCAGTATTTT.

The J gene is TRBJ1-2, the V gene TRBV2; 8 bases fit TRBD1. Germline V gene sequence: CDR1 SNHLY, CDR2 FYNNEI. CDR3 length equals 14 residues. V dropped 6 bases and J dropped 0; count of bases not matched to a gene: 3. The CDR3: CASSRQGTNYGYTF. The DNA of the CDR3 is TGTGCCAGCAGCAGACAGGGGACTAACTATGGCTACACCTTC.

The chain employs TRBV5-1 and TRBJ1-4, with 7 positions matching TRBD1. The germline gives CDR1 SGHRS, CDR2 YFSETQ. This CDR3 is built from 16 residues. Trimming took 3 bases from V and 5 from J; bases not matched to a gene: 10. CDR3 sequence (DNA): TGCGCCAGCAGCTCGGGGGACAGACAGAGGAATGAAAAACTGTTTTTT. It is translated as CASSSGDRQRNEKLFF.

V and J are TRBV19 and TRBJ1-1; 7 bases match TRBD1. CDR1 is LNHDA and CDR2 is SQIVND in the germline V gene (reference sequence). There are 17 residues in the CDR3. J was trimmed by 1 base and V by 6 bases; bases with no gene match: 14. CDR3 bases: TGTGCCAGTAGCTTGAGGACAGGACGGGGTTCGAACACTGAAGCTTTCTTT. Translating it yields CASSLRTGRGSNTEAFF.

Written as DNA, the CDR3 is TGTGCCAGCTCACCCCAGACAGGGAGCGAGCAGTACTTC. It specifies CASSPQTGSEQYF. This chain uses TRBV18 with TRBJ2-7, with 7 bases lining up with TRBD1. V lost 3 bases and J lost 6; bases outside the gene matches: 5. There are 13 residues in the CDR3. Per germline, CDR1 KGHSH and CDR2 LQKENI.

This sequence joins TRBV9 and TRBJ2-5, with 16 bases aligning to TRBD2. Germline CDR1 SGDLS, CDR2 YYNGEE. J lost 1 base, V lost 2 bases, and 5 bases had no gene match. The CDR3 has 18 amino acids. The CDR3 is CASSVGGTSGRGQETQYF. In nucleotides, the CDR3 is TGTGCCAGCAGCGTCGGCGGGACTAGCGGGAGGGGCCAAGAGACCCAGTACTTC.

V gene TRBV11-3 combines with J gene TRBJ1-6; 7 positions match TRBD1. Looked up from germline, CDR1 is SGHNT and CDR2 is YENEEA. V shed 0 bases and J 12 bases; nucleotides not matched to a gene: 2. The CDR3 sequence is 13 residues long. The CDR3 bases are TGTGCCAGCAGCTTAGAGGCAGGGGGACCCCTCCACTTT. Translated: CASSLEAGGPLHF.

The CDR3 spells CASSQDRGEQFF. The CDR3 coding sequence is TGTGCCAGCAGCCAAGATAGGGGAGAGCAGTTCTTC. This sequence joins TRBV4-2 and TRBJ2-1, with D possibly being TRBD1 (5 bases). This CDR3 has 12 amino acids. From germline, CDR1 is LGHNA and CDR2 YNFKEQ. Trimming took 0 bases from V and 10 from J, leaving 7 bases between them.

The chain is built from TRBV30 and TRBJ1-5, with D hard to call. V shed 4 bases and J shed 4 bases, with 14 bases lying between them. Germline values: CDR1 GTSNPN, CDR2 SVGIG (reference sequence). This CDR3 region has 14 residues. The CDR3 region is CAWNPVGKNQPQHF. CDR3 sequence (DNA): TGTGCCTGGAATCCGGTCGGGAAGAATCAGCCCCAGCATTTT.

The rearrangement uses TRBV4-2 and TRBJ2-7; 7 bases agree with TRBD2. The CDR3 has 14 amino acids. V dropped 3 bases and J dropped 4; count of bases not matched to a gene: 6. Germline lookup yields CDR1 LGHNA and CDR2 YNFKEQ. The CDR3 bases are TGTGCCAGCAGCCAGAGGCCGGGAGGTTACGAGCAGTACTTC. As protein: CASSQRPGGYEQYF.

This sequence joins TRBV7-3 and TRBJ1-1, with 10 bases that match TRBD1. Germline V lookup: CDR1 SGHTA, CDR2 FQGTGA. CDR3 length equals 13 residues. The junction had 1 base not matched to a gene; V was cut back by 4 bases and J by 5 bases. The CDR3 region has the DNA TGTGCCAGCAGCTCGGACAGGGGGACTGAAGCTTTCTTT. Translating gives CASSSDRGTEAFF.

This clone was observed a single time. The V gene is TRBV5-1, the J gene TRBJ2-5, with D possibly TRBD1 on 5 matching bases. Germline V lookup: CDR1 SGHRS, CDR2 YFSETQ. The CDR3 length is 15 residues. V was cut by 0 bases and J by 4 bases, with 13 bases left in between. The CDR3 coding sequence is TGCGCCAGCAGCTTGGCCCTGACAGAAGGAGAGACCCAGTACTTC. It codes for CASSLALTEGETQYF.

The V gene is TRBV19, the J gene TRBJ1-5; no clear D. CDR1 and CDR2 from the germline V gene are LNHDA and SQIVND (reference sequence). V was clipped by 7 bases and J by 5 bases, with 18 bases between them. The CDR3 runs to 15 residues. The CDR3 region has the DNA TGTGCCAGTATGTTCCGGGGTAGGCGGGATCAGCCCCAGCATTTT. As protein: CASMFRGRRDQPQHF.

The chain is built from TRBV28 and TRBJ1-2; TRBD1 is a possible D gene (6 bases). The V and J ends lost 2 bases and 4 bases respectively, with 11 bases between them. The germline V gene has CDR1 MDHEN and CDR2 SYDVKM. The CDR3 extends over 14 amino acids. CDR3 sequence (DNA): TGTGCCAGCAGTTTAGGGGGGGGCCGCTATGGCTACACCTTC. Amino acid sequence: CASSLGGGRYGYTF.

The chain is built from TRBV23-1 and TRBJ1-2, with a possible D match to TRBD1 (5 bases). TRBV23-1 is noted as an ORF with a role that remains uncertain. The V end was cut by 0 bases, the J end by 8 bases, with 13 bases between. This CDR3 is 14 amino acids long. The CDR3 DNA is TGCGCCAGCAGTCAATCGTGGGGGGAGGGAGGCTACACCTTC. As protein: CASSQSWGEGGYTF.

This sequence joins TRBV4-1 and TRBJ1-2; D gene ambiguous. Trimming stripped 0 bases from V and 4 bases from J, with 9 bases between. Germline values: CDR1 MGHRA, CDR2 YSYEKL. CDR3 length: 14 residues. CDR3 protein: CASSQEVGFYGYTF. Here the CDR3 DNA reads TGCGCCAGCAGCCAAGAGGTGGGCTTCTATGGCTACACCTTC.

The rearrangement links TRBV10-1 to TRBJ2-3; D gene unclear. CDR1 is WNHNN, CDR2 SYGVQD, per germline (reference sequence). This CDR3 has 15 residues. V was clipped by 3 bases and J by 5 bases, with 15 bases between them. DNA of the CDR3: TGCGCCAGCAGTGACCCTCCGATGAGTAAAGATACGCAGTATTTT. Translated, it gives CASSDPPMSKDTQYF.